This T cell receptor (beta chain) was found in a study of post-analysis software for immune sequencing data. This clonotype was observed at least ten times. Its antigen is currently unknown. Study-wide findings and caveats: TRBV5-6, TRBV5-1 and TRBV20-1 were among roughly 5 TRBV segments more frequent in patients than controls.

The CDR3 totals 13 residues. V lost 3 bases and J lost 5, with 10 bases in between. CDR1 and CDR2 from the germline V gene are SGHTA and FQGNSA. Sequencing libraries made from TCR beta cDNA carried unique molecular identifiers. The source material, 1 to 10 million T cells, gave rise to about 500,000 cDNA molecules. A single record per CDR3 protein comes from TCRdb applying MiXCR to the PCR reads. In the table there are 700,000 to 800,000 distinct CDR3 sequences, roughly 29% of which are singletons. The sequenced material came from blood. This chain connects TRBV7-2 to TRBJ2-5; D gene ambiguous. This clonotype was obtained from a girl aged 10-17 years with multiple sclerosis. This chain's CDR3 is CASSFFPGETQYF. CDR3 in DNA: TGTGCCAGCAGCTTTTTCCCCGGGGAGACCCAGTACTTC.